The T cell receptor beta chain under discussion was sequenced for a study of OX40 agonist ivuxolimab in advanced cancers. Using immunoSEQ multiplex PCR, the repertoire was profiled, and TCRdb retains in-frame clones only, with some absent. The sample contains some 70,000 clones, 86% of which appear only once. V trimming: 5 bases; J trimming: 4 bases; junction bases outside the gene matches: 13. The CDR3 sequence is 16 residues long. From germline, CDR1 is SGHNT and CDR2 YENEEA. This sequence was found in an adult with an advanced solid tumor such as melanoma, head and neck, liver or kidney cancer. The sequencing used CD4+ or CD8+ T cells sorted from blood, collected in a trial of the OX40 agonist ivuxolimab. The chain combines TRBV11-3 with TRBJ2-7, with TRBD1 matching over 8 bases. The CDR3 nucleotides are TGTGCCAGCAGCCTAGGCAGGGGGCGCGTTGTTTACGAGCAGTACTTC. Protein product: CASSLGRGRVVYEQYF.